This T cell receptor beta chain was recorded in a study of cytomegalovirus exposure and HLA in healthy donors. Points from the study as a whole: Analyses of presence and absence presupposed an approximately uniform sequencing depth across donors. TCR beta sequences numbering over 15,000 were associated with HLA alleles at 0.05 false discovery rate in a later analysis.

The V gene end was trimmed by 8 bases and the J gene end by 6 bases; junction bases not matched to a gene: 5. This CDR3 region has 14 residues. Looked up from germline, CDR1 is MNHEY and CDR2 is SVGAGI. This PCR relied on a set of 60 Vbeta primers and 13 Jbeta primers. Libraries were prepared by immunoSEQ multiplex PCR; TCRdb keeps only in-frame clonotypes and omits some of them. Here the sample spans 140,000 or so clones, roughly 85% being singletons. As concerns this clone: The antigen is not known.

The TCR comes from a woman aged 25 to 39 in good health and CMV-seronegative. The sample comprised PBMCs. The rearrangement uses TRBV6-5 and TRBJ2-2, with TRBD1 identical over 11 bases. In nucleotides, the CDR3 is TGTGCCAGCCTTCGGGACAGGGGGTCCGGGGAGCTGTTTTTT. Amino acids: CASLRDRGSGELFF.